This TCR beta chain was captured by sequencing in a study of blood T cell repertoires in COVID-19. Germline V lookup: CDR1 SGHDN, CDR2 FVKESK. The CDR3 contains 18 residues. Germline trimming cut 0 bases from V and 1 base from J; bases unmatched to any gene: 6. Methods used by the authors: Reference gene primer amplification yielded estimated nucleated cell counts. Clones were read by immunoSEQ multiplex PCR, and TCRdb kept only the in-frame ones, dropping some. The DNA was the basis for D and trimming; V, J and clone size are from that table. The sample records about 170,000 clones, 85% being singletons.

The sample was peripheral blood. The chain has TRBV14 and TRBJ2-1; 10 bases align to TRBD2. The sequence derives from a human donor with acute or convalescent COVID-19. The donor label of this sample is uncertain. The CDR3 loop is CASSQDRQLAGSYNEQFF. The DNA for the CDR3 is TGTGCCAGCAGCCAAGATCGTCAACTAGCGGGGTCCTACAATGAGCAGTTCTTC.